Listed below are T cell receptor beta chains from one sample, sequenced in a study of blood T cell repertoires in COVID-19. Method: immunoSEQ multiplex PCR; TCRdb's copy keeps in-frame clones and lacks some. The sample holds 120,000 or so clones, approximately 74% seen once. The sequenced material came from peripheral blood. The receptor source for this set is a man aged 55 to 70 with acute or convalescent COVID-19. Both conserved end residues are trimmed from each CDR3.

j_call v_call cdr3_aa
TRBJ2-7 TRBV27 ASSLHRDRGYEQY
TRBJ2-3 TRBV24-1 ATSGSRWEQDTQY
TRBJ2-7 TRBV18 ASSKSNQDYEQY
TRBJ1-2 TRBV18 ASSPAALTRGYT
TRBJ1-6 TRBV23-1 ASSQSVGKTLH
TRBJ1-4 TRBV3-1/TRBV3-2 ASSLLRAEGEKLF
TRBJ1-5 TRBV2 ASNSQQGYQPQH
TRBJ2-7 TRBV6-5 ASQEYSYEQY
TRBJ1-2 TRBV6-5 AGFSGGWNYGYT
TRBJ1-1 TRBV10-3 AISEQGRPTEAF
TRBJ1-2 TRBV4-1 ASSQPFAGDGGYT
TRBJ1-1 TRBV25-1 ASSERGRNTEAF
TRBJ2-3 TRBV2 ASGDTGSDTQY
TRBJ2-7 TRBV7-6 ASSALPDQGRSYEQY
TRBJ1-6 TRBV27 ASSSGQFYNSPLH
TRBJ2-3 TRBV19 ASAILLAGEDTQY
TRBJ2-1 TRBV6-4 ASSAGTGRSNEQF
TRBJ1-1 TRBV7-3 ASRNGDTNTEAF
TRBJ1-6 TRBV30 AWKDQFLSYNSPLH
TRBJ1-1 TRBV14 ASSQVKQAWDTEAF
TRBJ1-2 TRBV5-1 ASSPRVENGYT
TRBJ2-5 TRBV7-9 ASSLVSLGVPQETQY
TRBJ2-2 TRBV5-1 ASSFGTRDGELF
TRBJ1-5 TRBV5-1 ASSPQWGGNQPQH
TRBJ1-2 TRBV7-9 ASSSAQGTGT
TRBJ2-2 TRBV7-9 ASSASTGTSVGATGELF
TRBJ2-7 TRBV5-1 ASSFTGQGNEQY
TRBJ1-5 TRBV2 ASSDQGGSNQPQH
TRBJ1-1 TRBV6-5 ASIRGRGGTEAF
TRBJ2-2 TRBV7-7 ASSLLLAGAPLAGELF
TRBJ2-5 TRBV7-6 ASSLGRGGSVKTQY
TRBJ2-2 TRBV2 ASSGTSGSTGELF
TRBJ2-1 TRBV7-6 ASSLVTGQGLNNEQF
TRBJ1-6 TRBV12-5 ASGYGRQIMDSYNSPLH
TRBJ2-6 TRBV5-6 ASSLRPQRSGANVLT
TRBJ2-7 TRBV28 ASSPGQGPEQY
TRBJ1-1 TRBV5-4 ASSLGRGTEAF
TRBJ2-6 TRBV25-1 ASSEGGSGANVLT
TRBJ1-1 TRBV7-9 ASSLQGKDAEAF
TRBJ1-1 TRBV19 ASSISGAWEAF
TRBJ2-3 TRBV5-1 ASSPTLAPEDTQY
TRBJ2-1 TRBV27 ASSSPTSGRLEQF
TRBJ1-2 TRBV15 ATSRDQGSYGYT
TRBJ2-2 TRBV7-3 ASSSGRQGPGELF
TRBJ2-7 TRBV7-8 ASPPNGGQTYEQY
TRBJ1-1 TRBV18 ASSPPSGTGVLHTEAF
TRBJ1-6 TRBV15 ATSIDRGPLH
TRBJ1-2 TRBV9 ASSVTAGPAHGYT
TRBJ1-6 TRBV23-1 ASSRTSSYNSPLH
TRBJ2-1 TRBV24-1 ATSGGGNKNEQF
TRBJ2-7 TRBV9 ASSVAGHSYEQY
TRBJ1-5 TRBV3-1/TRBV3-2 ASSQGTNNQPQH
TRBJ2-1 TRBV6-5 ASSLGGTKGNEQF
TRBJ1-2 TRBV15 ATSQGAMYGYT
TRBJ2-2 TRBV3-1/TRBV3-2 ASSPNGLAGDGELF
TRBJ2-3 TRBV25-1 ASSELLTDTQY
TRBJ2-3 TRBV2 ASSVGASTDTQY
TRBJ2-3 TRBV4-1 ASSQDGASTDTQY